This T cell receptor beta chain was captured in a study of beta chain features in type 1 diabetes. Since all of the isolated RNA was reverse transcribed, expressed TCRB transcripts were what got sequenced. The method was immunoSEQ multiplex PCR; TCRdb's version includes in-frame clones alone and lacks a portion of them. The sample lists around 500,000 clones, 11% occurring once. J was trimmed by 4 bases and V by 4 bases; bases with no gene match: 4. CDR3 length: 15 amino acids. CDR1 is SEHNR and CDR2 is FQNEAQ in the germline V gene (reference sequence). The sequence was obtained from a woman between 18 and 30 years old in good health. V usage is TRBV7-9 and J usage is TRBJ2-3, with 11 bases lining up with TRBD1. Sequenced: naive CD4+ T cells from blood. The CDR3 DNA reads TGTGCCAGCAGCTCAGGACAGGGGGCATCAGATACGCAGTATTTT. This codes for CASSSGQGASDTQYF.